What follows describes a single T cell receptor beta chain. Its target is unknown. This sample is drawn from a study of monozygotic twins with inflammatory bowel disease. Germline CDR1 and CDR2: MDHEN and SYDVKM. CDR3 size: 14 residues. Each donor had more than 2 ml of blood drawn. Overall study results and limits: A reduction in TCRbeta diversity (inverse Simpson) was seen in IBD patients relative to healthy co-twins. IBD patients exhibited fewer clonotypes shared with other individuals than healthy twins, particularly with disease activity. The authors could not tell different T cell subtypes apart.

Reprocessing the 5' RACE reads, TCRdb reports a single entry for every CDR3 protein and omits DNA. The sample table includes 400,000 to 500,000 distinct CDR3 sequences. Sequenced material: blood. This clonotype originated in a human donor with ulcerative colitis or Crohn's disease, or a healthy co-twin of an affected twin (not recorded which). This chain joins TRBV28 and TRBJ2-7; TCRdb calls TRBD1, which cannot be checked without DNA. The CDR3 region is CASSLGQGSHEQYF.